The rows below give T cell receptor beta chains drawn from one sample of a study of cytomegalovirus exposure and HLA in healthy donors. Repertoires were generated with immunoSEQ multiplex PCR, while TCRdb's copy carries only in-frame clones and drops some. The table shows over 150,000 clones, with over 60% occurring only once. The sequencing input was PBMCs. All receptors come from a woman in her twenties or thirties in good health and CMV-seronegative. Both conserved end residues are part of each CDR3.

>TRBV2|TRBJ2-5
CASSGTSGGRKTQYF
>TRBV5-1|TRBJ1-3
CASSLALAASSGNTIYF
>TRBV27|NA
CASSLTETYEQYF
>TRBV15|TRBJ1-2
CATSRDRVDYGYTF
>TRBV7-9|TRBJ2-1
CASRERTIGSGNEQFF
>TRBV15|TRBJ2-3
CATSAGATDTQYF
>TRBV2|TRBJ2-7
CASSADSYEQYF
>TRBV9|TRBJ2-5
CASSVGQGLETQYF
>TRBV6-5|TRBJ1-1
CASRATGSTEAFF
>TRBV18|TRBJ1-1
CASSPRTGMNTEAFF
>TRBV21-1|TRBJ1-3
CASIRWFLSGNTIYF
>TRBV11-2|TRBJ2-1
CASSLDWGRKQFF
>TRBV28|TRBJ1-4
CASSFQDSNEKLFF